This T cell receptor beta chain was obtained from a study of cytomegalovirus exposure and HLA in healthy donors. The study, taken as a whole, reports: Sequencing depth across donors, presence/absence analyses assumed, was roughly uniform. Earlier results showed most TCR beta V segments being productive about 87% or about 30% of the time. The authors considered a cluster of highly shared sequence variants likely to be a sequencing artifact. A missense DCLRE1C variant was associated with V- and J-gene trimming of TCR beta chains in a later analysis, and an independent cohort replicated the association.

Researchers ran the PCR with 60 Vbeta and 13 Jbeta primers. Sequencing used immunoSEQ multiplex PCR; TCRdb keeps in-frame clones, though not all of them. The top ten hold around 3% of the sample, which has over 90,000 clones, roughly 74% seen once. Note on this clone: As yet, its antigen is unknown.

CDR3 size: 15 residues. CDR1 is SGHRS and CDR2 is YFSETQ in the germline V gene. V lost 6 bases, J lost 0 bases, and 7 bases stayed unmatched. Sequencing input: PBMCs. The chain is built from TRBV5-1 and TRBJ2-7, with 9 bases fitting TRBD1. The sequence was collected from a female donor in good health and CMV-seropositive. In nucleotides, the CDR3 is TGCGCCAGCACCACCGGGGGACAGGGCTCCTACGAGCAGTACTTC. Its protein is CASTTGGQGSYEQYF.